This entry lists 10 T cell receptor beta chains sequenced from one sample in a study of CD8 T cells in ankylosing spondylitis. Study observations and caveats: Ankylosing spondylitis blood appeared to carry a characteristic TCR beta motif of several highly homologous variants.

In TCRdb, the 5' RACE reads were re-called with MiXCR into one record per CDR3 protein. The table includes more than 500,000 distinct CDR3 sequences, over 4% detected once. These receptors have no known antigen. The specimen was blood, either unsorted or a sorted T cell fraction (not recorded which). The receptor source for this set is a male donor with ankylosing spondylitis.

At least ten counts were recorded for this clonotype. As DNA, the CDR3 is TGCGCCAGCAGCTTGTCGGCAGGGAATTACAATGAGCAGTTCTTC. Protein sequence: CASSLSAGNYNEQFF. V gene TRBV5-1 combines with J gene TRBJ2-1, with D maybe TRBD1 (5 bases). The CDR3 is made up of 15 amino acids. V shed 1 base and J shed 4 bases, with 12 bases lying between them. From germline, CDR1 is SGHRS and CDR2 YFSETQ.

The rearrangement links TRBV18 to TRBJ2-2; D could derive from TRBD1 or TRBD2 (5 bases each). The V end lost 4 bases, the J end lost 5 bases, and 14 bases lay between the germline ends. The CDR3 length is 15 residues. Germline CDR1 reads KGHSH; CDR2 reads LQKENI. The CDR3 nucleotides read TGTGCCAGCTCACGGGACCTCCGAGGGACCGGGGAGCTGTTTTTT. Translated, it gives CASSRDLRGTGELFF.

This clonotype was recorded many times. The chain carries TRBV7-6 and TRBJ2-1; TRBD2 aligns across 8 bases. The CDR3 totals 17 residues. V gave up 1 base and J gave up 7 bases; unmatched junction bases: 12. Germline V gives CDR1 SGHVS, CDR2 FNYEAQ. The CDR3 DNA reads as TGTGCCAGCAGCTTAGTCGGAGCGGGAGCGGGCAGGAATGAGCAGTTCTTC. As protein: CASSLVGAGAGRNEQFF.

V gene TRBV4-2 combines with J gene TRBJ2-3, with 8 nucleotides matching TRBD2. The CDR3 has 17 residues. V lost 4 bases to trimming and J lost 5 bases; unmatched junction nucleotides: 14. Per the germline V gene, CDR1 is LGHNA and CDR2 is YNFKEQ. The CDR3 protein is CASSLAGSGSYRDTQYF. The CDR3, as DNA: TGTGCCAGCAGCCTAGCGGGATCGGGGAGTTATAGAGATACGCAGTATTTT.

This clonotype came up many times. The chain employs TRBV6-5 and TRBJ1-5, with D unresolved. Germline V gene sequence: CDR1 MNHEY, CDR2 SVGAGI. Trimming pared 0 bases from V and 5 bases from J, leaving 17 bases between. This CDR3 spans 17 amino acids. CDR3 coding DNA: TGTGCCAGCAGTTACTCGATGGTGCTACCGACCGATCAGCCCCAGCATTTT. Translation gives CASSYSMVLPTDQPQHF.

This clonotype was counted many times. The chain couples TRBV29-1 to TRBJ2-3; D unclear. The CDR3 contains 12 residues. V lost 6 bases and J 6 bases, leaving 13 bases between the germline ends. Germline V gene sequence: CDR1 SQVTM, CDR2 ANQGSEA. The CDR3 region is CSVNRQTDTQYF. The CDR3 nucleotides are TGCAGCGTCAACCGCCAGACCGATACGCAGTATTTT.

This clonotype has only a few counts. A much bigger clone sits one base away, suggesting this may be a read error. V and J are TRBV20-1 and TRBJ1-4, with D perhaps TRBD1 (5 bases). The length of the CDR3 is 17 residues. The germline V gene encodes CDR1 DFQATT and CDR2 SNEGSKA (reference sequence). In nucleotides, the CDR3 is TGCTGTGCTAGAGATCTTCTACGGAGGGGAACTAATGAAAAACTGTTTTTT. Translation gives CCARDLLRRGTNEKLFF.

The chain combines TRBV5-1 with TRBJ2-5; a weak D match, TRBD2 (6 bases). Germline V lookup: CDR1 SGHRS, CDR2 YFSETQ. Trimming stripped 1 base from V and 4 bases from J, with 11 bases between. This CDR3 spans 14 amino acids. In DNA form, the CDR3 reads TGCGCCAGCAGCTTGCTGGGAGGACCAGAGACCCAGTACTTC. Its translation: CASSLLGGPETQYF.

This clonotype appeared many times. The V call is TRBV7-9, the J call TRBJ2-3; D is unclear. V was cut by 5 bases and J by 0 bases, with 6 bases left in between. Germline CDR1 SEHNR, CDR2 FQNEAQ (reference sequence). The CDR3 has 13 residues. Here the CDR3 DNA reads TGTGCCAGCAGCCCCGAGAGCACAGATACGCAGTATTTT. It codes for CASSPESTDTQYF.

In this sample, this clonotype turned up many times. V usage is TRBV18 and J usage is TRBJ2-1; 7 bases align to TRBD2. This CDR3 is built from 14 residues. Germline CDR1 and CDR2: KGHSH and LQKENI. J lost 5 bases, V lost 5 bases, and 6 bases had no gene match. The CDR3 sequence: CASSEWGTNNEQFF. CDR3 coding DNA: TGTGCCAGCTCAGAATGGGGGACTAACAATGAGCAGTTCTTC.